Sequencing of this TCR beta chain was carried out in a study of cytomegalovirus exposure and HLA in healthy donors. V gave up 3 bases and J gave up 0 bases; unmatched junction bases: 7. The CDR3 is made up of 17 amino acids. Germline V lookup: CDR1 SGHNT, CDR2 YENEEA. Study-wide points: Per a later analysis, 18,000 or so TCR beta sequences showed association with HLA alleles at 0.05 false discovery rate.

As concerns this clone: Its specificity is not known.

The study ran its PCR with 60 Vbeta and 13 Jbeta primers. Using immunoSEQ multiplex PCR, the repertoire was profiled, and TCRdb retains in-frame clones only, with some absent. In the table there are fewer than 200,000 clones, 78% of which are singletons. V and J are TRBV11-3 and TRBJ2-1; 8 bases line up with TRBD2. Sequencing was done on a sample of PBMCs. This TCR was recovered from a young woman in good health and CMV-seropositive. CDR3 sequence: CASSFYAGGLSYNEQFF. CDR3 nucleotide sequence: TGTGCCAGCAGCTTCTACGCGGGAGGCCTCTCCTACAATGAGCAGTTCTTC.